This T cell receptor (beta chain) comes out of a study of patients and donors after allogeneic stem cell transplantation. Germline V gives CDR1 SGHRS, CDR2 YFSETQ. The CDR3 is 13 residues long. V shed 4 bases and J shed 0 bases, with 7 bases lying between them. Using its own MiXCR run on the RT-PCR reads, TCRdb lists one record per CDR3 protein. The data hold about 410,000 distinct CDR3 sequences, with approximately 16% observed a single time. This chain connects TRBV5-1 to TRBJ1-2; unclear D gene. This TCR derives from a human donor who was either an allogeneic HSCT recipient or a stem cell or donor lymphocyte infusion donor (not recorded which). It is not recorded whose cells these are; they may come from a transplant donor. The sample taken for sequencing was blood, either unsorted or a sorted T cell fraction (not recorded which). Written as DNA, the CDR3 is TGCGCCAGCAGCGCGAGCCCTAACTATGGCTACACCTTC. Protein: CASSASPNYGYTF.